This T cell receptor beta chain derives from a study of post-analysis software for immune sequencing data. Overall study findings and caveats: F measure clustering grouped samples strongly by preparation batch. Patients used roughly five TRBV segments, including TRBV5-6, TRBV5-1 and TRBV20-1, more often than controls. Comparison with controls showed significantly lower normalized Chao1 diversity in multiple sclerosis patients.

This clonotype was seen only once. Its cognate antigen is unknown. J was trimmed by 2 bases and V by 4 bases; bases with no gene match: 5. The CDR3 has 14 residues. Germline values: CDR1 DFQATT, CDR2 SNEGSKA (reference sequence). Unique molecular identifiers were present in the TCR beta cDNA libraries. TCRdb ran MiXCR on the PCR reads and lists one entry per CDR3 protein. The sample holds under 900,000 distinct CDR3 sequences; 53% are singletons and the top ten take approximately 4.5%. The rearrangement links TRBV20-1 to TRBJ2-7; 10 bases map to TRBD2. This receptor was taken from a girl between 5 and 17 years old with multiple sclerosis. The sample was blood. CDR3 nucleotides: TGCAGTGCTATAGCGGGAGGTCGGACCTACGAGCAGTACTTC. This codes for CSAIAGGRTYEQYF.